Detailed here is one T cell receptor beta chain. Its matching antigen is unknown. With 60 Vbeta and 13 Jbeta primers, the PCR was carried out. The assay was immunoSEQ multiplex PCR, and TCRdb's table has in-frame clones only and misses some. The data show some 160,000 clones, about 80% seen once. The data belong to a study of cytomegalovirus exposure and HLA in healthy donors. Findings and limits, study-wide: Analysis was carried out at a later point, and it linked a missense DCLRE1C variant to TCR beta V- and J-gene trimming. Further analysis was carried out later, and it showed several of the most significant clusters appearing linked to common viral pathogens. A later analysis showed that HLA-associated TCR beta chains had undergone more clonal expansion than equally common others.

Germline CDR1 MDHEN, CDR2 SYDVKM. Between the trimmed V and J ends, which lost 2 bases and 3 bases, there was a span of 7 bases. The CDR3 runs to 13 residues. Healthy bone marrow donors supplied every sample. The V and J genes are TRBV28 and TRBJ1-2; D ambiguous. What was sequenced was PBMCs. The TCR originated in a woman aged 45-65 years in good health and CMV-seronegative. CDR3: CASSLQGDYGYTF. CDR3 sequence (DNA): TGTGCCAGCAGTTTACAAGGAGACTATGGCTACACCTTC.